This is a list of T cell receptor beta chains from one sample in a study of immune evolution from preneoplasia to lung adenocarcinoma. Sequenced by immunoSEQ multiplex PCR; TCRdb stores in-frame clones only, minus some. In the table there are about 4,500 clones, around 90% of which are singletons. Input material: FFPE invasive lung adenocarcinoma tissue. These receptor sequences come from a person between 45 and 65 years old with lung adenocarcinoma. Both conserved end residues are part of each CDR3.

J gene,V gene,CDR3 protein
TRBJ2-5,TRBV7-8,CASSGQGGKTQYF
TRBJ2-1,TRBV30,CALEGLNNEQFF
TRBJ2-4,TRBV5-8,CASSFAPPNYIQYF
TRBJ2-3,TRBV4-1,CASSQLLAWTDTQYF
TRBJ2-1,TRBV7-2,CASSVIGTGNNEQFF
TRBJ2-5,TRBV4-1,CASSQGTSPQYF
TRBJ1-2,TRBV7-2,CASSSSGTGVYGYTF
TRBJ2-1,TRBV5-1,CASSYDGGKNNEQFF
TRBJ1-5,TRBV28,CASRQGNQPQHF
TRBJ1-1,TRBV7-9,CASSYGNTEAFF
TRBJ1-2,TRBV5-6,CASSLGRDYGYTF
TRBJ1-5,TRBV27,CASSPIQGGQPQHF
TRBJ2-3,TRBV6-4,CASSDSGQGADTQYF
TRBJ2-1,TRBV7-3,CASSFDGDEQFF
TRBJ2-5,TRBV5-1,CASSLAGKQETQYF
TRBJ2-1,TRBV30,CAWNLPAYNEQFF
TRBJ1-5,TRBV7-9,CASSLDVKRDRQYQPQHF
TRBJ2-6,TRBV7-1,CASSNYIRGQSRANVLTF
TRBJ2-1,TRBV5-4,CASSLKTNNEQFF
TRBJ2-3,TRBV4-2,CASTALAGDVDTQYF
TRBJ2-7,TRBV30,CAWSVGAGWSYEQYF
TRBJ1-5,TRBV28,CASRYDRAGGGQPQHF
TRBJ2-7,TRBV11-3,CASSPPEGQRVPYEQYF
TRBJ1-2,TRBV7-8,CASSFGPNYGYTF
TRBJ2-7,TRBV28,CASRRSGRAGEQYF
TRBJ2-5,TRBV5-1,CASRAGVQETQYF
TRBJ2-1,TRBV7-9,CASSLTAGEQFF
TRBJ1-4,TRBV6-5,CASRTGSVREKLFF
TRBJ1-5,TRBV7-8,CASSVWTGTKPQHF
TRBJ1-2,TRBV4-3,CASSQEILGGYTF
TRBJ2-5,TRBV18,CASSPPGQGGETQYF
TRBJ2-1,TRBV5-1,CASSLAPQGPGYNEQFF
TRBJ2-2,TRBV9,CASSVRGDYNVGELFF
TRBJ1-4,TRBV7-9,CASSLGGQGARKLFF
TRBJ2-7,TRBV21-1,CASSKIGQKAYEQYF
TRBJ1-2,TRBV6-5,CASSKEGQGGYGYTF
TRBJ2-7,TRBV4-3,CASSQEEGGLAGGNYEQYF
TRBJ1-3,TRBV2,CASVLPNGNTIYF
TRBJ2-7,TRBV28,CASSLNRGLEGEQYF
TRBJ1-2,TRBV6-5,CASSYSRGDGYTF
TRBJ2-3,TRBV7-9,CASSLGGGGRNTQYF
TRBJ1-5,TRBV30,CAWSVTYNQPQHF
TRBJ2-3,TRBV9,CASSVATGYSTDTQYF
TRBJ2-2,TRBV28,CASSFGGNTGELFF
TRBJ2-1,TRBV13,CASSFPGFDEQFF
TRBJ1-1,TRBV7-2,CASSIPGARRSAFF
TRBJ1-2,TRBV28,CASVPGLNYGYTF
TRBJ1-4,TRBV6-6,CASSGRDKNEKLFF
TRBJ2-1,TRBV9,CASSVGGLAGRDEQFF
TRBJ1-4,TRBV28,CASSSDKEGEKLFF
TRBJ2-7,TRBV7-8,CASSRLAGDRPYEQYF
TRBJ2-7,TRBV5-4,CASSLAHGTGGVEQYF
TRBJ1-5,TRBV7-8,CASSLEGSLFNQPQHF
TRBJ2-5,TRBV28,CASSFPRGETQYF